These 13 T cell receptor beta chains came from one sample sequenced in a study of T cell clonality in common variable immunodeficiency. These receptors' antigens are unknown. Libraries were prepared by immunoSEQ multiplex PCR; TCRdb keeps only in-frame clonotypes and omits some of them. The record shows around 16,000 clones for this sample, with no singletons present. Overall study findings and caveats: In common variable immunodeficiency, TCR beta chains reportedly carried fewer deletions and N-nucleotide insertions.

The sequenced sample consisted of peripheral blood mononuclear cells. The receptors come from a human donor with common variable immunodeficiency.

This clone has a handful of counts. Read data end 3 residues before the CDR3 end; the end is taken from the germline J gene. The J gene is TRBJ1-6, the V gene TRBV7-3; no definite D call. The CDR3 sequence is 13 residues long. Trimming pared 4 bases from V and 3 bases from J, leaving 4 bases between. CDR1 and CDR2 (germline): SGHTA, FQGTGA. CDR3 bases read: TGTGCCAGCAGCTCCGGCTATAATTCACCC. This encodes CASSSGYNSP. The whole CDR3 reads CASSSGYNSPLHF.

Concerning this clone: The sequenced fragment ends 3 residues before the CDR3 boundary, so the rest is inferred from the germline J gene. The chain couples TRBV18 to TRBJ2-2, with a tentative D call TRBD1 (6 bases). The germline V and J ends were trimmed by 4 bases and 6 bases, with 9 bases remaining between them. The CDR3 consists of 13 residues. Looked up from germline, CDR1 is KGHSH and CDR2 is LQKENI. The CDR3 is CASSHEGAGELFF. The CDR3 DNA, read in part, is TGTGCCAGCTCACATGAGGGGGCCGGGGAG.

With regard to this clone: The read ends 3 residues before the CDR3 terminus; that terminus is restored from the germline J gene. This chain uses TRBV19 with TRBJ2-3, with TRBD2 as a possible D gene (5 bases). Trimming cost V 2 bases and J 1 base, with 13 bases left between them. Germline CDR1 reads LNHDA; CDR2 reads SQIVND (reference sequence). The CDR3 runs to 16 residues. Incomplete CDR3 DNA: TGTGCCAGTAGTATAAGGGTCGGCGGGCGCACAGATACG. This encodes CASSIRVGGRTDT. The full CDR3 protein reads CASSIRVGGRTDTQYF. Full variable domain (remainder filled in from reference TRBV19 and TRBJ2-3): DGGITQSPKYLFRKEGQNVTLSCEQNLNHDAMYWYRQDPGQGLRLIYYSQIVNDFQKGDIAEGYSVSREKKESFPLTVTSAQKNPTAFYLCASSIRVGGRTDTQYFGPGTRLTVL.

This clone was recorded a few times. The DNA ends 3 residues before the CDR3 does, and the rest of the CDR3 is filled in from the germline J gene. This chain connects TRBV7-9 to TRBJ2-7, with D possibly being TRBD2 (5 bases). The CDR3 length is 15 residues. Germline V gene lookup returns CDR1 SEHNR and CDR2 FQNEAQ (reference sequence). The germline V and J ends were trimmed by 3 bases and 2 bases, with 14 bases remaining between them. The CDR3 loop is CASSFSSGSTYEQYF. Incomplete CDR3 DNA: TGTGCCAGCAGCTTTTCCAGCGGTTCAACCTACGAG.

This clone came up a few times. The CDR3 extends 3 residues past the end of the read, so its final part is completed from the germline J gene. This chain links TRBV5-1 with TRBJ1-1; 8 bases fit TRBD1. V was clipped by 4 bases and J by 5 bases; unmatched bases: 7. CDR1 and CDR2 from the germline V gene are SGHRS and YFSETQ. CDR3 length: 14 amino acids. CDR3 amino acids: CASSQQGGWTEAFF. CDR3 DNA, as far as it was read: TGCGCCAGCAGCCAACAGGGGGGTTGGACTGAA.

This clone showed up just a few times. The DNA ends 3 residues before the CDR3 does, and the rest of the CDR3 is filled in from the germline J gene. The chain is built from TRBV19 and TRBJ1-5; TRBD1 matches 7 bases. This CDR3 is 16 amino acids long. CDR1 and CDR2 (germline): LNHDA, SQIVND (reference sequence). V was pared by 8 bases and J by 2 bases, with 12 bases of the junction left unmatched. CDR3 residues: CASSLEGAGGNQPQHF. Partial CDR3 DNA: TGTGCCAGTTCCCTCGAGGGGGCTGGAGGCAATCAGCCC.

This clone has only a few counts. The read terminates 3 residues before the CDR3 end, so the remaining end is supplied by the germline J gene. The J gene is TRBJ2-1, the V gene TRBV6-2 or TRBV6-3; the D gene is possibly TRBD2 (6 bases). Germline CDR1 reads MNHEY; CDR2 reads SVGEGT. The germline V and J ends were trimmed by 4 bases and 0 bases, with 13 bases remaining between them. The CDR3 is 16 residues long. The part of the CDR3 DNA that was read is TGTGCCAGCAGTTCCGGGACTGCGAGCTCCTACAATGAG. Its protein product is CASSSGTASSYNE. The full-length CDR3 reads as CASSSGTASSYNEQFF.

Within the sample, this clone is medium-sized. The sequenced fragment ends 3 residues before the CDR3 boundary, so the rest is inferred from the germline J gene. The J gene is TRBJ1-4, the V gene TRBV28; 7 nucleotides line up with TRBD1. Germline V gene lookup returns CDR1 MDHEN and CDR2 SYDVKM. The CDR3 runs 13 residues. Trimming cost V 6 bases and J 4 bases; bases outside gene matches: 2. The CDR3 protein is CASSGQVNEKLFF. The sequenced CDR3 bases are TGTGCCAGCAGCGGACAGGTTAATGAAAAA.

This clone was counted between two and nine times. Read coverage stops 3 residues before the CDR3 terminus; the germline J gene supplies the remainder. This sequence joins TRBV2 and TRBJ1-4, with 7 bases matching TRBD1. The trim removed 6 bases at V and 8 bases at J, leaving 12 bases unmatched. Looked up from germline, CDR1 is SNHLY and CDR2 is FYNNEI. CDR3 length equals 15 residues. The covered CDR3 bases are TGTGCCAGCAGAGATGGGACAGCCCTAGGGGAAAAA. It is translated as CASRDGTALGEK. The whole CDR3 protein reads CASRDGTALGEKLFF.

This clone showed up just a few times. The read stops 3 residues short of the end of the CDR3; the missing end is completed from the germline J gene. V usage is TRBV30 and J usage is TRBJ1-2; TRBD1 is a possible D gene (6 bases). This CDR3 has 13 amino acids. Looked up from germline, CDR1 is GTSNPN and CDR2 is SVGIG (reference sequence). V was pared by 0 bases and J by 6 bases, with 11 bases between. The CDR3 is CAWSVKGGDGYTF. The covered CDR3 bases are TGTGCCTGGAGTGTCAAGGGGGGGGATGGC.

Points on this clone: The read halts 3 residues ahead of the CDR3 end, with the missing end drawn from the germline J gene. The V and J genes are TRBV7-2 and TRBJ2-1, with a tentative D call TRBD2 (6 bases). Trimming stripped 4 bases from V and 6 bases from J, with 13 bases between. CDR3 size: 14 residues. Germline V gene lookup returns CDR1 SGHTA and CDR2 FQGNSA. The CDR3 sequence is CASSSGTGGNEQFF. Partial CDR3 DNA: TGTGCCAGCAGCTCCGGGACCGGGGGCAATGAG.

This clone was seen many times. The read is 3 residues too short to cover the CDR3 end, so that end is filled in from the germline J gene. The chain is built from TRBV18 and TRBJ1-6; 7 positions match TRBD1. There are 14 residues in the CDR3. From germline, CDR1 is KGHSH and CDR2 LQKENI. V shed 3 bases and J 10 bases; nucleotides not matched to a gene: 6. Partial CDR3 DNA: TGTGCCAGCTCACCGACAGGGCTCGGATCACCC. The encoded protein is CASSPTGLGSP. The entire CDR3 protein is CASSPTGLGSPLHF.

Turning to this clone: Read data end 3 residues before the CDR3 end; the end is taken from the germline J gene. V is TRBV30 and J is TRBJ2-2, with TRBD2 matching 8 bases. CDR3 length equals 15 residues. Germline CDR1 and CDR2: GTSNPN and SVGIG (reference sequence). Trimming cost V 5 bases and J 4 bases; bases outside gene matches: 9. This CDR3 is CAWARPGGRTGELFF. The CDR3 bases that were read are TGTGCCTGGGCGAGGCCGGGGGGGCGCACCGGGGAG.